One sample yielded the 11 T cell receptor beta chains listed below, sequenced in a study of blood T cell repertoires in COVID-19 (TCRdb year 2020). Library preparation employed the immunoSEQ multiplex PCR assay. The clones in this table, taken by TCRdb from immuneACCESS, are in-frame only. Not every clone is retained; where verified, under half of the shortfall comes from an unresolved V gene, and the cause of the rest is unknown. Counted in this sample were about 210,000 clones; around 86% of them appeared once. The ten most abundant clones make up roughly 7.2% of the sample. Sequenced sample: PBMCs or T cells enriched from blood (not recorded which). The source of these receptors is a man aged 25-45 years in a cohort exposed to, infected with or recovered from COVID-19 (not recorded which).

The genes are TRBV7-8 and TRBJ2-1, with 7 bases fitting TRBD2. The CDR3 has 15 amino acids. Germline loops: CDR1 SGHVS, CDR2 FQNEAQ. Trimming at V came to 3 bases and at J to 5 bases, leaving 7 bases not matched to a gene. The CDR3, as DNA: TGTGCCAGCAGCTTTTTCCGGCTAGCGGACAATGAGCAGTTCTTC. It yields the protein CASSFFRLADNEQFF.

The chain uses TRBV25-1 and TRBJ1-1, with D perhaps TRBD1 (6 bases). Trimming pared 0 bases from V and 1 base from J, leaving 9 bases between. The CDR3 sequence is 15 residues long. CDR1 MGHDK and CDR2 SYGVNS come from the germline V gene. DNA for the CDR3: TGTGCCAGCAGTGAATATTGGGGACAGAACACTGAAGCTTTCTTT. Translated, it gives CASSEYWGQNTEAFF.

The chain uses TRBV5-1 and TRBJ1-2; 7 bases map to TRBD1. The J segment lost 2 bases and the V segment lost 2 bases, leaving 6 bases of the junction unmatched. Per the germline V gene, CDR1 is SGHRS and CDR2 is YFSETQ. The length of the CDR3 is 15 residues. As DNA, the CDR3 is TGCGCCAGCAGCTTCGGATCAGGGGGGAACTATGGCTACACCTTC. Its protein product is CASSFGSGGNYGYTF.

This chain links TRBV9 with TRBJ1-5; the D is unclear. With 7 bases removed from V and 6 bases from J, the gap between germline ends came to 14 bases. The CDR3 spans 13 residues. Germline lookup yields CDR1 SGDLS and CDR2 YYNGEE. CDR3 bases: TGTGCCAGCGGAGGGTTCCCGGGTCAGCCCCAGCATTTT. Encoded protein: CASGGFPGQPQHF. Full variable domain (rest looked up from reference TRBV9 and TRBJ1-5): DSGVTQTPKHLITATGQRVTLRCSPRSGDLSVYWYQQSLDQGLQFLIQYYNGEERAKGNILERFSAQQFPDLHSELNLSSLELGDSALYFCASGGFPGQPQHFGDGTRLSIL.

The chain uses TRBV27 and TRBJ1-6, with TRBD1 identical over 7 bases. This CDR3 has 18 amino acids. Trimming took 0 bases from V and 7 from J; bases not matched to a gene: 12. Germline assignment: CDR1 MNHEY and CDR2 SMNVEV (reference sequence). The CDR3 sequence is CASSLSFGFEGANSPLHF. CDR3 nucleotide sequence: TGTGCCAGCAGTTTATCTTTTGGTTTTGAGGGGGCGAATTCACCCCTCCACTTT.

Only one count was recorded for this clone. CDR3 protein: CASSPAVAGELFF. The CDR3 DNA reads as TGTGCCAGCAGCCCAGCGGTAGCCGGGGAGCTGTTTTTT. The V and J genes are TRBV5-5 and TRBJ2-2; D possibly corresponds to TRBD2 (5 bases). The germline V gene encodes CDR1 SGHKS and CDR2 YYEKEE (reference sequence). V dropped 4 bases and J dropped 6 bases, with 10 bases sitting between them. The CDR3 contains 13 residues.

The CDR3 is CSATNRALMNTEAFF. The CDR3 DNA reads TGCAGCGCTACAAACCGAGCGCTCATGAACACTGAAGCTTTCTTT. V is TRBV29-1 and J is TRBJ1-1; D gene uncertain. V lost 7 bases and J lost 0, with 18 bases in between. The V gene's germline CDR1 is SQVTM and CDR2 ANQGSEA. The CDR3 extends over 15 amino acids. Filled out from reference TRBV29-1 and TRBJ1-1, the complete variable domain reads SAVISQKPSRDICQRGTSLTIQCQVDSQVTMMFWYRQQPGQSLTLIATANQGSEATYESGFVIDKFPISRPNLTFSTLTVSNMSPEDSSIYLCSATNRALMNTEAFFGQGTRLTVV.

The chain joins TRBV7-2 to TRBJ1-2; 9 nucleotides line up with TRBD1. The V segment lost 1 base and the J segment 7 bases; nucleotides outside the gene matches: 10. The CDR3 sequence is 16 residues long. The germline V gene has CDR1 SGHTA and CDR2 FQGNSA. This CDR3 reads CASSLGYRGRMGGYTF. In DNA, the CDR3 is TGTGCCAGCAGCTTAGGTTACAGGGGGCGCATGGGTGGCTACACCTTC.

This clone has only a few counts. The chain is built from TRBV4-1 and TRBJ2-2; D gene uncertain. V was shortened by 1 base and J by 6 bases, with 9 bases between the two germline ends. CDR1 and CDR2 (germline): MGHRA, YSYEKL. The CDR3 extends over 14 amino acids. The CDR3 loop is CASSQGSVSGELFF. The CDR3, as DNA: TGCGCCAGCAGCCAAGGTTCCGTGTCCGGGGAGCTGTTTTTT.

This chain joins TRBV19 and TRBJ2-2; unclear D gene. Germline V gene lookup returns CDR1 LNHDA and CDR2 SQIVND (reference sequence). V was trimmed by 1 base and J by 2 bases, leaving 11 bases between them. The length of the CDR3 is 16 residues. DNA of the CDR3: TGTGCCAGTAGTATAGCTGGCAGTTTAAACACCGGGGAGCTGTTTTTT. Translating gives CASSIAGSLNTGELFF.

The V gene is TRBV5-1, the J gene TRBJ1-6; weak D call: TRBD1 (6 bases). CDR3 size: 16 residues. CDR1 is SGHRS, CDR2 YFSETQ, per germline. Trimming removed 4 bases from V and 7 bases from J, with 18 bases in between. CDR3 coding DNA: TGCGCCAGCAGCGCCCAAGGGCAGGGGCCCAATTCACCCCTCCACTTT. Translating gives CASSAQGQGPNSPLHF.